Here is one TCR beta chain with its context. This entry comes from a study of T cell responses to AZD1222 COVID-19 vaccine. TCRdb keeps only in-frame clones here, not all; method: immunoSEQ multiplex PCR. In the table there are 150,000 or so clones, approximately 91% of which are singletons. This TCR derives from an adult who received the AZD1222 COVID-19 vaccine. The input for sequencing was peripheral blood, taken 28 days after the second AZD1222 dose.

The CDR3 DNA sequence: TGTGCCAGCAGTGACTCCGACAGGGGCTCCTACAATGAGCAGTTCTTC. Amino acid sequence: CASSDSDRGSYNEQFF. The chain is built from TRBV6-4 and TRBJ2-1; 8 nucleotides line up with TRBD1. V lost 0 bases and J lost 0; bases outside the gene matches: 1. From germline, CDR1 is MRHNA and CDR2 SNTAGT. This CDR3 region has 16 residues.